This T cell receptor beta chain was found in a study of T cell repertoires in cytomegalovirus infection. TCRdb itself ran the reads through MiXCR, one entry per CDR3 protein. The sample has approximately 97,000 distinct CDR3 sequences; approximately 16% are singletons. Unmatched junction bases numbered 4, after V lost 4 bases and J lost 7 bases. Germline-derived CDR1 and CDR2 are SEHNR and FQNEAQ (reference sequence). The CDR3 is 14 residues long. This clonotype showed up many times. The origin of this receptor is a human donor in good health (CMV status not recorded). Some clones in this sample may be carry-over from other donors' samples. What was sequenced was PBMCs. V gene TRBV7-9 combines with J gene TRBJ1-6, with 7 bases matching TRBD1. As DNA, the CDR3 is TGTGCCAGCAGCTCCGGGACAGAGAATTCACCCCTCCACTTT. It yields the protein CASSSGTENSPLHF.